The rows below give T cell receptor beta chains drawn from one sample of a study of blood T cell repertoires in COVID-19. Only in-frame clones appear in the TCRdb table, and some are missing; sequencing was by immunoSEQ multiplex PCR. The sample lists 25,000 to 35,000 clones; 85% to 90% were seen once. The material sequenced was peripheral blood. These receptors were obtained from a man in his sixties with active COVID-19. Both conserved end residues are trimmed from each CDR3. A D gene is named only where the DNA matches it firmly.

d_gene,v_gene,j_gene,CDR3aa
TRBD1,TRBV2,TRBJ1-4,ASSLDRAGNEKLF
TRBD2,TRBV5-5,TRBJ2-2,ASSRTSGGAGTGELF
TRBD1,TRBV5-1,TRBJ1-4,ASRQTGGDEKLF
NA,TRBV2,TRBJ2-2,ARTHGRGRSTGELF
TRBD1,TRBV27,TRBJ1-1,ASSYAQGAGTEAF
TRBD1,TRBV7-3,TRBJ1-2,ASSLTGQGWYGYT
TRBD1,TRBV11-3,TRBJ1-2,ASSSTPGQGAYGYT
NA,TRBV5-1,TRBJ2-2,ASSKAGNTGELF
TRBD2,TRBV7-2,TRBJ2-7,ASSSYSGGRHEQY
TRBD1,TRBV6-5,TRBJ1-2,ASRVGTGGFYGYT
NA,TRBV9,TRBJ1-6,ASSPAGAYNSPLH
NA,TRBV6-5,TRBJ1-5,ASRAVWGGPQH
TRBD1,TRBV7-9,TRBJ2-7,ASSTLGQGDSYEQY
TRBD1,TRBV5-5,TRBJ2-7,ASSLGLGTGGLEQY
NA,TRBV5-4,TRBJ1-1,ASSPTMNTEAF